The rows below give T cell receptor beta chains drawn from one sample of a study of cytomegalovirus exposure and HLA in healthy donors. Assay: immunoSEQ multiplex PCR; the TCRdb copy retains only in-frame clones and omits some. The sample shows almost 95,000 clones, over 65% of them seen only once. The sample was PBMCs. These receptors were taken from a man in his thirties or forties in good health and CMV-seronegative. CDR3s include the opening cysteine and the closing phenylalanine or tryptophan. D genes are given only for firm matches. Only part of the rows carry a size: once, few, many, or a class if the clone is expanded.

clone size	J gene	D gene	V gene	CDR3 protein	CDR3 DNA
NA	TRBJ2-7	TRBD1	TRBV29-1	CSVEKTGGYEQYF	TGCAGCGTTGAAAAGACAGGGGGCTACGAGCAGTACTTC
NA	TRBJ2-3	NA	TRBV28	CASSSQYGRSGDTQYF	TGTGCCAGCAGTTCGCAGTACGGGAGATCGGGAGATACGCAGTATTTT
NA	TRBJ2-1	TRBD2	TRBV27	CASSAGTSGRAASYNEQFF	TGTGCCAGCAGTGCCGGGACTAGCGGGAGGGCCGCGTCCTACAATGAGCAGTTCTTC
few	TRBJ1-3	NA	TRBV11-2	CASSLDRVGNTIYF	TGTGCCAGCAGCTTAGACAGGGTTGGAAACACCATATATTTT
NA	TRBJ2-5	TRBD1	TRBV11-2	CASSLVTGATQETQYF	TGTGCCAGCAGCTTAGTCACAGGGGCGACCCAAGAGACCCAGTACTTC
once	TRBJ1-1	NA	TRBV7-9	CASSFSGWSTEAFF	TGTGCCAGCAGCTTCTCGGGGTGGAGCACTGAAGCTTTCTTT
few	TRBJ2-3	TRBD1	TRBV19	CASWDRPYTDTQYF	TGTGCCAGCTGGGACAGGCCATACACAGATACGCAGTATTTT
NA	TRBJ2-7	NA	TRBV27	CASSLRVPGPSYEQYF	TGTGCCAGCAGTTTAAGAGTTCCAGGGCCATCCTACGAGCAGTACTTC
NA	TRBJ2-7	NA	TRBV21-1	CASRPDRDYEQYF	TGTGCCAGCAGGCCCGACAGGGACTACGAGCAGTACTTC
few	TRBJ2-7	TRBD2	TRBV9	CASSERLAGVHEQYF	TGTGCCAGCAGCGAAAGACTAGCGGGAGTTCACGAGCAGTACTTC
NA	TRBJ2-3	TRBD1	TRBV6-1	CASSLDRGADTQYF	TGTGCCAGCAGCCTCGACAGGGGGGCAGATACGCAGTATTTT
NA	TRBJ2-6	NA	TRBV9	CASSVAGPGANVLTF	TGTGCCAGCAGCGTAGCTGGGCCCGGGGCCAACGTCCTGACTTTC
NA	TRBJ2-1	NA	TRBV28	CASSQGGGVSYNEQFF	TGTGCCAGCAGTCAGGGGGGTGGGGTCTCCTACAATGAGCAGTTCTTC
NA	TRBJ2-7	NA	TRBV27	CASSLAGSVDEQYF	TGTGCCAGCAGTTTAGCAGGGTCCGTCGACGAGCAGTACTTC
NA	TRBJ2-3	NA	TRBV7-3	CASSLTRQPTDTQYF	TGTGCCAGCAGCTTAACCAGACAGCCCACAGATACGCAGTATTTT
few	TRBJ2-3	TRBD1	TRBV7-2	CASSLGQGSSTDTQYF	TGTGCCAGCAGCTTAGGACAGGGATCTAGCACAGATACGCAGTATTTT
few	TRBJ1-6	NA	TRBV5-1	CASSPLEGGNSPLHF	TGCGCCAGCAGCCCCCTTGAGGGAGGTAATTCACCCCTCCACTTT
NA	TRBJ2-5	TRBD1	TRBV13	CASSLGLGQGVIETQYF	TGTGCCAGCAGCTTAGGATTGGGACAGGGGGTCATTGAGACCCAGTACTTC
NA	TRBJ1-5	TRBD1	TRBV28	CASKLMRAGGGNQPQHF	TGTGCCAGCAAACTAATGCGGGCAGGGGGCGGCAATCAGCCCCAGCATTTT
NA	TRBJ1-6	TRBD1	TRBV7-2	CASSLGQGGSPLHF	TGTGCCAGCAGCCTTGGACAGGGCGGCTCACCCCTCCACTTT
once	TRBJ2-3	TRBD2	TRBV30	CAWGGLAGGVTDTQYF	TGTGCCTGGGGAGGACTAGCGGGAGGGGTCACAGATACGCAGTATTTT
NA	TRBJ1-2	TRBD1	TRBV5-1	CASSWGTGTNYGYTF	TGCGCCAGCAGCTGGGGGACAGGGACTAACTATGGCTACACCTTC
NA	TRBJ1-5	NA	TRBV6-6	CASSSNHLDHQPQHF	TGTGCCAGCAGTTCGAACCACCTAGACCATCAGCCCCAGCATTTT
NA	TRBJ1-5	TRBD1	TRBV19	CASTGTGGYQPQHF	TGTGCCAGTACCGGGACAGGGGGATATCAGCCCCAGCATTTT
NA	TRBJ2-1	NA	TRBV5-1	CASSLSYEQFF	TGCGCCAGCAGCTTGTCGTATGAGCAGTTCTTC
few	TRBJ2-1	NA	TRBV28	CASSLPDLGRQEQFF	TGTGCCAGCAGCCTCCCCGACTTAGGGAGGCAAGAGCAGTTCTTC
NA	TRBJ2-5	NA	TRBV4-1	CASSPSPGRETQYF	TGCGCCAGCAGCCCTTCCCCAGGGCGAGAGACCCAGTACTTC
NA	TRBJ1-3	NA	TRBV2	CASRTGFGGNTIYF	TGTGCCAGCAGAACAGGGTTTGGTGGAAACACCATATATTTT
NA	TRBJ1-2	NA	TRBV4-3	CASSREDRNLYGYTF	TGCGCCAGCAGCCGGGAAGACAGAAACCTCTATGGCTACACCTTC
few	TRBJ1-1	TRBD1	TRBV6-1	CASRDRGNTEAFF	TGTGCCAGTCGGGACAGGGGCAACACTGAAGCTTTCTTT
few	TRBJ2-2	NA	TRBV30	CAWMRENTGELFF	TGTGCCTGGATGCGGGAGAACACCGGGGAGCTGTTTTTT
NA	TRBJ1-1	NA	TRBV29-1	CSVVPGPRGTEAFF	TGCAGCGTCGTACCGGGTCCCCGAGGGACTGAAGCTTTCTTT
once	TRBJ2-7	NA	TRBV11-3	CASSSNPYEQYF	TGTGCCAGCAGCTCCAATCCCTACGAGCAGTACTTC
NA	TRBJ2-5	NA	TRBV27	CATSLRETQYF	TGTGCCACCTCTCTCCGGGAGACCCAGTACTTC
NA	TRBJ1-3	NA	TRBV7-2	CASSLRDTSGNTIYF	TGTGCCAGCAGCTTAAGGGACACCTCTGGAAACACCATATATTTT
NA	TRBJ2-1	NA	TRBV5-4	CASSLVTGHEQFF	TGTGCCAGCAGCTTGGTTACAGGACATGAGCAGTTCTTC
once	TRBJ2-7	TRBD1	TRBV6-1	CASSEVGTVYDEQYF	TGTGCCAGCAGTGAAGTTGGGACAGTCTACGACGAGCAGTACTTC
NA	TRBJ2-2	TRBD1	TRBV2	CASSLDRAAGELFF	TGTGCCAGCAGTTTGGACAGGGCTGCCGGGGAGCTGTTTTTT
NA	TRBJ2-3	TRBD2	TRBV7-2	CASRPPTSGGTDTQYF	TGTGCCAGCAGGCCACCGACTAGCGGTGGCACAGATACGCAGTATTTT
NA	TRBJ2-7	TRBD1	TRBV29-1	CSVVRDSTYEQYF	TGCAGCGTTGTTCGGGACAGCACCTACGAGCAGTACTTC
NA	TRBJ1-6	NA	TRBV7-9	CASSPWATGDSPLHF	TGTGCCAGCAGCCCCTGGGCAACTGGCGATTCACCCCTCCACTTT
NA	TRBJ1-5	TRBD1	TRBV30	CAWTGGLNQPQHF	TGTGCCTGGACAGGGGGCCTCAATCAGCCCCAGCATTTT
NA	TRBJ2-7	TRBD1	TRBV18	CASSPNGDRGDKNF	TGTGCCAGCTCACCAAACGGGGACAGGGGAGATAAGAACTTC
NA	TRBJ2-4	NA	TRBV5-1	CASSPGFEAKNIQYF	TGCGCCAGCAGCCCAGGGTTTGAGGCCAAAAACATTCAGTACTTC
NA	TRBJ1-2	NA	TRBV7-9	CASSPVLYLYGYTF	TGTGCCAGCAGCCCGGTCCTTTATCTCTATGGCTACACCTTC
NA	TRBJ2-3	NA	TRBV29-1	CSGGTESGTDTQYF	TGCAGCGGCGGGACAGAATCTGGCACAGATACGCAGTATTTT
NA	TRBJ1-2	TRBD1	TRBV28	CASSFGKDRGDYGYTF	TGTGCCAGCAGTTTCGGGAAGGACAGGGGAGACTATGGCTACACCTTC
NA	TRBJ1-1	NA	TRBV9	CASSVSDTEAFF	TGTGCCAGCAGCGTGTCCGACACTGAAGCTTTCTTT
medium-sized	TRBJ1-1	NA	TRBV5-4	CASSLEMSAEAFF	TGTGCCAGCAGCTTGGAGATGAGCGCTGAAGCTTTCTTT
NA	TRBJ2-3	NA	TRBV4-3	CASSQGTALQSSAQYF	TGCGCCAGCAGCCAAGGAACCGCACTGCAATCATCGGCGCAGTATTTT
NA	TRBJ1-3	TRBD1	TRBV15	CATSRDPQGSGNTIYF	TGTGCCACCAGCAGAGATCCACAGGGGTCTGGAAACACCATATATTTT
few	TRBJ2-5	TRBD2	TRBV5-1	CASSEGLAGGWETQYF	TGCGCCAGCAGCGAAGGACTAGCGGGAGGGTGGGAGACCCAGTACTTC
NA	TRBJ1-2	TRBD1	TRBV28	CASKDRGRYGYTF	TGTGCCAGCAAGGACAGGGGAAGGTATGGCTACACCTTC
few	TRBJ2-7	NA	TRBV28	CASSHSGGVGYEQYF	TGTGCCAGCAGCCACTCGGGCGGGGTCGGGTACGAGCAGTACTTC
NA	TRBJ1-1	NA	TRBV7-6	CASSPSRQSTEAFF	TGTGCCAGCAGCCCCTCCCGACAGAGCACTGAAGCTTTCTTT